The clone carrying this T cell receptor (beta chain) has only one observation. This sample is part of a study of blood T cell repertoires in COVID-19. Study as a whole: Acute-phase and convalescent COVID-19 samples originated in the United States, Italy and Spain. Sources were T cells, B-cell-depleted T cells, or PBMCs; the material itself was cDNA or gDNA.

Assay used: immunoSEQ multiplex PCR; TCRdb lists only in-frame clones, some missing. Among over 300,000 clones listed, over 75% were seen once. The V and J ends lost 1 base and 9 bases respectively, with 10 bases between them. The germline gives CDR1 SGHKS, CDR2 YYEKEE (reference sequence). CDR3 length: 12 amino acids. The chain combines TRBV5-5 with TRBJ1-1, with a possible D match to TRBD1 (6 bases). The material sequenced was peripheral blood. This clonotype originated in a human donor in a cohort sampled during active COVID-19. The DNA of the CDR3 is TGTGCCAGCAGCTTGATTGGACAGAAAGCTTTCTTT. This gives the protein CASSLIGQKAFF.